This passage covers 23 T cell receptor beta chains from one sample sequenced in a study of identical twins. TCRdb called the 5' RACE reads again in MiXCR, with one record for every CDR3 protein. The data hold nearly 900,000 distinct CDR3 sequences, with about 12% observed a single time. A further study also used this sample, focusing on yellow fever vaccine responses in identical twins.

Sequenced: PBMCs. The receptors were sampled from a woman aged 18-29 years in good health.

The CDR3 loop is CASREYRGGYNEQFF. The CDR3 DNA reads as TGTGCCAGCAGAGAGTACAGGGGGGGTTACAATGAGCAGTTCTTC. The chain carries TRBV12-3 or TRBV12-4 and TRBJ2-1; the D gene is possibly TRBD1 (8 bases). The CDR3 has 15 residues. Trimming took off 6 bases at V and 4 bases at J, with 16 bases between the two ends.

V is TRBV29-1 and J is TRBJ2-1; maybe TRBD2 (5 bases). The CDR3 sequence is 12 residues long. Germline values: CDR1 SQVTM, CDR2 ANQGSEA. Trimming stripped 5 bases from V and 6 bases from J, with 11 bases between. This CDR3 is CSVQMDSNEQFF. As DNA, the CDR3 is TGCAGCGTTCAAATGGACTCCAATGAGCAGTTCTTC.

This clonotype has just a few counts. This chain joins TRBV7-2 and TRBJ2-3; a weak D match, TRBD1 (6 bases). V lost 1 base and J 3 bases, leaving 17 bases between the germline ends. The CDR3 runs 17 residues. Germline V gene data show CDR1 as SGHTA and CDR2 as FQGNSA. The CDR3 nucleotides read TGTGCCAGCAGCTTAGGCATGGGGGCAGTGAGGACAGATACGCAGTATTTT. Protein: CASSLGMGAVRTDTQYF.

The chain combines TRBV10-2 with TRBJ2-1, with a weak D call TRBD2 (5 bases). Germline CDR1 reads WSHSY; CDR2 reads SAAADI. The CDR3 is 15 amino acids. V dropped 8 bases and J dropped 0 bases, with 14 bases sitting between them. CDR3 residues: CASRESASSYNEQFF. CDR3 nucleotides: TGCGCCAGCCGGGAAAGCGCCAGCTCCTACAATGAGCAGTTCTTC.

This clonotype was observed a handful of times. The V and J genes are TRBV10-3 and TRBJ2-7, with 8 nucleotides matching TRBD2. Germline trimming cut 4 bases from V and 7 bases from J; bases unmatched to any gene: 12. The length of the CDR3 is 15 residues. From germline, CDR1 is ENHRY and CDR2 SYGVKD. This chain's CDR3 is CAISAPGTSFDEQYF. The CDR3 DNA is TGTGCCATCAGTGCGCCCGGGACTAGTTTTGATGAGCAGTACTTC.

This clonotype showed up many times. This chain joins TRBV12-3 or TRBV12-4 and TRBJ1-5; the D gene is possibly TRBD1 (6 bases). The CDR3 totals 16 residues. The V end lost 3 bases, the J end lost 0 bases, and 12 bases lay between the germline ends. CDR3 residues: CASSFNTGYSNQPQHF. In DNA, the CDR3 is TGTGCCAGCAGTTTTAATACAGGGTATAGCAATCAGCCCCAGCATTTT.

The chain links TRBV7-2 to TRBJ2-5; D not certain. The CDR3 covers 13 residues. Germline V gives CDR1 SGHTA, CDR2 FQGNSA. The V gene lost 3 bases and the J gene lost 7 bases, with 12 bases spanning the gap. The CDR3 region has the DNA TGTGCCAGCAGCTTTCAGGATGTGGGGACCCAGTACTTC. This gives the protein CASSFQDVGTQYF.

The J gene is TRBJ1-5, the V gene TRBV6-5; possible D gene TRBD1, 5 bases. Germline CDR1 reads MNHEY; CDR2 reads SVGAGI. The CDR3 has 14 amino acids. The V end lost 0 bases, the J end lost 6 bases, and 9 bases lay between the germline ends. This CDR3 reads CASSYSVRGQPQHF. The CDR3 DNA reads TGTGCCAGCAGTTACTCGGTGAGGGGTCAGCCCCAGCATTTT.

This sequence joins TRBV6-5 and TRBJ2-6, with D possibly matching TRBD2 (5 bases). The length of the CDR3 is 15 residues. The germline V gene has CDR1 MNHEY and CDR2 SVGAGI. Trimming shortened V by 0 bases and J by 4 bases, and 7 bases separated the two germline ends. CDR3 sequence reads: CASSYSRRGANVLTF. The CDR3, as DNA: TGTGCCAGCAGTTACTCTCGGAGGGGGGCCAACGTCCTGACTTTC.

This chain connects TRBV5-1 to TRBJ2-3, with D possibly TRBD1 on 5 matching bases. V dropped 6 bases and J dropped 6 bases, with 8 bases sitting between them. CDR3 length equals 11 residues. Per germline, CDR1 SGHRS and CDR2 YFSETQ. The CDR3 sequence is CASNSGDTQYF. The CDR3 DNA reads as TGCGCCAGCAACTCAGGGGATACGCAGTATTTT.

This clonotype was counted a few times. The J gene is TRBJ1-1, the V gene TRBV5-1; 9 bases agree with TRBD1. Germline CDR1 reads SGHRS; CDR2 reads YFSETQ. Losses at the gene ends were 4 bases for V and 0 bases for J; bases not matched to a gene: 4. There are 15 residues in the CDR3. CDR3 coding DNA: TGCGCCAGCAGCACGGACAGGGGAATGAACACTGAAGCTTTCTTT. This sequence encodes CASSTDRGMNTEAFF.

This clonotype was seen a handful of times. V and J are TRBV28 and TRBJ2-1; D perhaps matches TRBD2 (7 bases). Trimming took 6 bases from V and 9 from J, leaving 15 bases between them. The CDR3 covers 13 residues. CDR1 and CDR2 from the germline V gene are MDHEN and SYDVKM. DNA of the CDR3: TGTGCCAGCAGCCCGTTGGGGGGGCCTGAGCAGTTCTTC. Amino acid sequence: CASSPLGGPEQFF. Together with reference TRBV28 and TRBJ2-1, the CDR3 gives the full variable domain: DVKVTQSSRYLVKRTGEKVFLECVQDMDHENMFWYRQDPGLGLRLIYFSYDVKMKEKGDIPEGYSVSREKKERFSLILESASTNQTSMYLCASSPLGGPEQFFGPGTRLTVL.

This clonotype was counted between two and nine times. V is TRBV2 and J is TRBJ1-1; unclear D gene. The length of the CDR3 is 11 residues. V lost 3 bases and J lost 11, with 10 bases in between. Germline-derived CDR1 and CDR2 are SNHLY and FYNNEI. The CDR3 spells CASSEGLKAFF. CDR3 nucleotides: TGTGCCAGCAGTGAGGGCCTTAAGGCTTTCTTT.

This clonotype has only a few counts. The chain employs TRBV27 and TRBJ1-6; D unresolved. V lost 2 bases, J lost 8 bases, and 10 bases lay in between. This CDR3 has 14 residues. Germline CDR1 is MNHEY and CDR2 is SMNVEV (reference sequence). This CDR3 is CASSLGVHYSPLHF. For the CDR3, the DNA is TGTGCCAGCAGTTTAGGGGTCCACTATTCACCCCTCCACTTT.

This clonotype was recorded a few times. This rearrangement joins TRBV2 to TRBJ1-2; the D gene is possibly TRBD1 (6 bases). Deletions cut 10 bases from V and 6 bases from J, with 15 bases between. The germline V gene has CDR1 SNHLY and CDR2 FYNNEI. This CDR3 has 12 amino acids. The CDR3 region is CATHRGGNGYTF. The CDR3 nucleotides are TGTGCCACCCATAGGGGGGGGAATGGCTACACCTTC. The complete variable domain, with remaining parts taken from reference TRBV2 and TRBJ1-2, reads EPEVTQTPSHQVTQMGQEVILRCVPISNHLYFYWYRQILGQKVEFLVSFYNNEISEKSEIFDDQFSVERPDGSNFTLKIRSTKLEDSAMYFCATHRGGNGYTFGSGTRLTVV.

There are a few counts of this clonotype. This sequence joins TRBV29-1 and TRBJ2-1; 9 bases line up with TRBD2. CDR3 length equals 15 residues. The V gene's germline CDR1 is SQVTM and CDR2 ANQGSEA. J gave up 5 bases and V 4 bases, and 9 bases lay outside the gene matches. For the CDR3, the DNA is TGCAGCGTTGGGGTAAGCGGGGGGCCGAACAATGAGCAGTTCTTC. It specifies CSVGVSGGPNNEQFF.

This clonotype was picked up many times. This chain joins TRBV27 and TRBJ2-1; tentative D call: TRBD2 (5 bases). The germline V gene encodes CDR1 MNHEY and CDR2 SMNVEV (reference sequence). Trimming pared 6 bases from V and 0 bases from J, leaving 12 bases between. The CDR3 has 15 amino acids. CDR3 protein: CASSRTRGSYNEQFF. For the CDR3, the DNA is TGTGCCAGCAGCCGAACACGGGGCTCCTACAATGAGCAGTTCTTC.

This clonotype was recorded a few times. The genes are TRBV7-9 and TRBJ2-7, with 14 bases aligning to TRBD2. The CDR3 is 15 amino acids. J lost 6 bases, V lost 3 bases, and 4 bases had no gene match. Germline V lookup: CDR1 SEHNR, CDR2 FQNEAQ (reference sequence). DNA for the CDR3: TGTGCCAGCAGCTTCGGGGGACTAGCGGGAGCCGAGCAGTACTTC. Its translation: CASSFGGLAGAEQYF. Full variable domain (remainder filled in from reference TRBV7-9 and TRBJ2-7): DTGVSQNPRHKITKRGQNVTFRCDPISEHNRLYWYRQTLGQGPEFLTYFQNEAQLEKSRLLSDRFSAERPKGSFSTLEIQRTEQGDSAMYLCASSFGGLAGAEQYFGPGTRLTVT.

This sequence joins TRBV19 and TRBJ2-1, with a tentative D call TRBD1 (6 bases). V gave up 6 bases and J gave up 8 bases, with 23 bases separating them. The germline V gene has CDR1 LNHDA and CDR2 SQIVND (reference sequence). The CDR3 runs 16 residues. The CDR3 DNA follows: TGTGCCAGTAGGGATGGGGGCCAGTTTTTTTCACATGAGCAGTTCTTC. This gives the protein CASRDGGQFFSHEQFF.

V usage is TRBV18 and J usage is TRBJ2-7; D remains ambiguous. Germline CDR1 is KGHSH and CDR2 is LQKENI. The CDR3 length is 14 residues. With 3 bases removed from V and 2 bases from J, the gap between germline ends came to 11 bases. CDR3 protein: CASSPPNRPYEQYV. The CDR3 DNA is TGTGCCAGCTCACCGCCCAACAGACCCTACGAGCAGTACGTC.

In its sample, this clonotype was seen many times. The chain has TRBV12-3 or TRBV12-4 and TRBJ2-1; D may match TRBD1 or TRBD2 (5 bases each). The CDR3 consists of 13 residues. With 10 bases removed from V and 6 bases from J, the gap between germline ends came to 16 bases. CDR3 bases: TGTGCCATTCGGGGTAGGGGCAGCAATGAGCAGTTCTTC. The encoded protein is CAIRGRGSNEQFF.

V usage is TRBV20-1 and J usage is TRBJ1-4, with D perhaps TRBD1 (6 bases). The CDR3 spans 17 residues. Trimming shortened V by 0 bases and J by 2 bases, and 16 bases separated the two germline ends. CDR1 DFQATT and CDR2 SNEGSKA come from the germline V gene (reference sequence). CDR3 in amino acids: CSARDIARGQTNEKLFF. The CDR3 region has the DNA TGCAGTGCTAGAGATATAGCGCGAGGACAGACTAATGAAAAACTGTTTTTT.

This clonotype has ten or more counts. This chain links TRBV5-1 with TRBJ2-7; weak D call: TRBD2 (6 bases). Per the germline V gene, CDR1 is SGHRS and CDR2 is YFSETQ. V gave up 2 bases and J gave up 4 bases, with 10 bases separating them. CDR3 length: 13 amino acids. The CDR3 region has the DNA TGCGCCAGCAGCTTCCCGGGGAGGTACGAGCAGTACTTC. Its translation is CASSFPGRYEQYF.